This TCR beta chain stems from a study of memory CD4+ T cells and cytomegalovirus serostatus. Whole-study context: Of the healthy Belgian adults, 9 were CMV seropositive and about 24 seronegative. General study points: The CMV-associated TCR signature appears largely within the CD4+ memory repertoire. Median bootstrapped AUC for CMV status was about 0.96 originally, around 0.91 US-trained.

The germline V gene has CDR1 KGHSH and CDR2 LQKENI. The CDR3 has 16 residues. V was trimmed by 6 bases and J by 2 bases, leaving 19 bases between them. Single viable CD3+CD4+CD8-CD45RO+ cells were sorted as the memory CD4+ T cells. Remarks on this clone: Its cognate antigen is unknown.

The assay was immunoSEQ multiplex PCR, and TCRdb's table has in-frame clones only and misses some. The repertoire holds 60,000 to 70,000 clones, with around 81% as singletons. The material sequenced was memory CD4+ T cells from blood. The clonotype comes from an adult in good health and CMV-seronegative. Some clones in this sample may be carry-over from other donors' samples. This sequence joins TRBV18 and TRBJ1-1; D is uncertain. The CDR3 bases are TGTGCCAGCTCTCCCCCCGCGACGGGAGAAAACACTGAAGCTTTCTTT. This encodes CASSPPATGENTEAFF.